This passage covers 13 T cell receptor beta chains from one sample sequenced in a study of T cells in Graves' hyperthyroidism and ophthalmopathy. Regions amplified from RNA transcripts were the TCR beta CDR3 regions. A set of HTBI primers served as the primers for a first-round RT-PCR of the TCR CDR3. Each CDR3 protein gets one entry after TCRdb re-called the multiplex PCR reads with MiXCR. Altogether 500,000 to 550,000 distinct CDR3 sequences are present, 20% being singletons, with the ten largest covering about 26%. Material: blood. These receptors were taken from a man younger than 35 with Graves' hyperthyroidism.

The chain uses TRBV29-1 and TRBJ2-7; possibly TRBD2 for D (6 bases). V dropped 7 bases and J dropped 4 bases, with 17 bases sitting between them. The CDR3 spans 13 residues. Per germline, CDR1 SQVTM and CDR2 ANQGSEA. The CDR3 is CSAAGGVKYEQYF. CDR3 nucleotide sequence: TGCAGCGCTGCTGGCGGGGTAAAGTACGAGCAGTACTTC.

This clonotype came up many times. The gene calls are TRBV7-2 and TRBJ2-7, with 8 bases fitting TRBD1. The CDR3 loop spans 14 amino acids. Trimming removed 5 bases from V and 6 bases from J; junction bases left unmatched: 9. The germline CDR1 and CDR2 sequences are SGHTA and FQGNSA. CDR3 region: CASSQGQAFGEQYF. The CDR3, as DNA: TGTGCCAGCAGCCAGGGACAGGCCTTCGGCGAGCAGTACTTC. Drawing the rest from reference TRBV7-2 and TRBJ2-7, the complete variable domain is GAGVSQSPSNKVTEKGKDVELRCDPISGHTALYWYRQSLGQGLEFLIYFQGNSAPDKSGLPSDRFSAERTGGSVSTLTIQRTQQEDSAVYLCASSQGQAFGEQYFGPGTRLTVT.

Ten or more counts support this clonotype. The V and J genes are TRBV28 and TRBJ2-2; a possible D gene is TRBD1 (7 bases). The germline gives CDR1 MDHEN, CDR2 SYDVKM. The CDR3 is made up of 15 amino acids. V gave up 3 bases and J gave up 5 bases, with 13 bases separating them. Written as DNA, the CDR3 is TGTGCCAGCAGTTTCGGAGGGGGCTTGACCGGGGAGCTGTTTTTT. It encodes CASSFGGGLTGELFF.

The chain uses TRBV4-1 and TRBJ2-4; D may match TRBD1 or TRBD2 (7 bases each). Trimming cost V 3 bases and J 1 base, with 13 bases left between them. CDR1 is MGHRA, CDR2 YSYEKL, per germline. The CDR3 spans 16 residues. This CDR3 is CASSQWEGAAKNIQYF. Written as DNA, the CDR3 is TGCGCCAGCAGCCAGTGGGAGGGGGCCGCCAAAAACATTCAGTACTTC.

CDR3 nucleotides: TGTGCCTACCAGTCCAGTGGGCGAGAGACCCAGTACTTC. Translation gives CAYQSSGRETQYF. The chain is built from TRBV30 and TRBJ2-5; the D is unclear. Per germline, CDR1 GTSNPN and CDR2 SVGIG (reference sequence). V was trimmed by 7 bases and J by 4 bases, leaving 16 bases between them. The CDR3 is 13 amino acids.

This clonotype has at least ten counts. The rearrangement links TRBV20-1 to TRBJ1-5; no clear D. With 0 bases removed from V and 12 bases from J, the gap between germline ends came to 9 bases. The length of the CDR3 is 11 residues. The germline V gene encodes CDR1 DFQATT and CDR2 SNEGSKA (reference sequence). In DNA form, the CDR3 reads TGCAGTGCTAGAGAATCACGAGTCCAGCATTTT. It encodes CSARESRVQHF.

For the CDR3, the DNA is TGTGCCAGCAGCAAAGGGACAACCACTGAAGCTTTCTTT. Residues: CASSKGTTTEAFF. V is TRBV9 and J is TRBJ1-1; TRBD1 might be the D (6 bases). Deletions cut 4 bases from V and 4 bases from J, with 11 bases between. This CDR3 has 13 residues. CDR1 and CDR2 (germline): SGDLS, YYNGEE.

At least ten counts were recorded for this clonotype. The chain uses TRBV7-8 and TRBJ2-5; D remains unclear. The CDR3 consists of 16 residues. The germline CDR1 and CDR2 sequences are SGHVS and FQNEAQ. The V end was cut by 0 bases, the J end by 1 base, with 12 bases between. For the CDR3, the DNA is TGTGCCAGCAGCTTAGCGCGGTGGGTGATCCAAGAGACCCAGTACTTC. It yields the protein CASSLARWVIQETQYF.

In its sample, this clonotype was seen many times. The DNA for the CDR3 is TGTGCCAGCAGCTTAACAGGGTTCGGGGACACTGAAGCTTTCTTT. It codes for CASSLTGFGDTEAFF. J is TRBJ1-1 and V is TRBV7-8; possibly TRBD1 for D (6 bases). The length of the CDR3 is 15 residues. Germline CDR1 is SGHVS and CDR2 is FQNEAQ. The ends were cut back, 2 bases at V and 3 bases at J, with 13 bases in the middle.

This clonotype was counted between two and nine times. The V call is TRBV12-3 or TRBV12-4, the J call TRBJ2-3; the D gene is possibly TRBD2 (6 bases). The CDR3 covers 13 residues. V was shortened by 7 bases and J by 1 base, with 9 bases between the two germline ends. As DNA, the CDR3 is TGTGCCAGCATTCGACTAGGCACAGATACGCAGTATTTT. It yields the protein CASIRLGTDTQYF.

This clonotype turned up a few times. The chain has TRBV9 and TRBJ2-2; D is perhaps TRBD2 (5 bases). Germline-derived CDR1 and CDR2 are SGDLS and YYNGEE. The CDR3 consists of 14 residues. The V end lost 4 bases, the J end lost 4 bases, and 11 bases lay between the germline ends. The CDR3 DNA follows: TGTGCCAGCAGCCAAACTAGTTCCACCGGGGAGCTGTTTTTT. Protein product: CASSQTSSTGELFF.

This chain links TRBV12-5 with TRBJ2-2; 9 bases are shared with TRBD1. This CDR3 spans 16 amino acids. The V segment lost 6 bases and the J segment 1 base; nucleotides outside the gene matches: 6. Germline V gives CDR1 LGHNT, CDR2 FRNRAP. CDR3 sequence (DNA): TGTGCTAGTGGACGACCGGACAGGGGGAACACCGGGGAGCTGTTTTTT. It translates to CASGRPDRGNTGELFF.

This chain uses TRBV5-1 with TRBJ2-2; 9 bases are shared with TRBD2. CDR1 and CDR2 (germline): SGHRS, YFSETQ. V dropped 0 bases and J dropped 1; count of bases not matched to a gene: 7. The CDR3 loop spans 18 amino acids. The CDR3: CASSLAPLAGKNTGELFF. DNA for the CDR3: TGCGCCAGCAGCTTGGCTCCTCTAGCGGGGAAGAACACCGGGGAGCTGTTTTTT. Full variable domain (remainder filled in from reference TRBV5-1 and TRBJ2-2): KAGVTQTPRYLIKTRGQQVTLSCSPISGHRSVSWYQQTPGQGLQFLFEYFSETQRNKGNFPGRFSGRQFSNSRSEMNVSTLELGDSALYLCASSLAPLAGKNTGELFFGEGSRLTVL.